The rows below give T cell receptor beta chains drawn from one sample of a study of identical twins. From the 5' RACE reads, TCRdb called clonotypes with MiXCR, one entry per CDR3 protein. The sample carries around 230,000 distinct CDR3 sequences, approximately 9% recorded once. Sequenced material: memory (CD45RO+) T cells sorted from blood. These receptors all stem from a woman between 18 and 29 years old in good health. CDR3s include the opening cysteine and the closing phenylalanine or tryptophan. The D gene is left open where the match is weak. Expanded clones are given a class, and other clones once, few, many or no size at all.

v_call: TRBV20-1; d_call: TRBD2; clone_size: many; j_call: TRBJ2-1; cdr3_aa: CSASLSGRANEQFF; cdr3_nt: TGCAGTGCTAGCCTAAGCGGGAGGGCCAATGAGCAGTTCTTC
v_call: TRBV6-1; d_call: TRBD1; clone_size: few; j_call: TRBJ2-7; cdr3_aa: CASSSGQGRGDEQYF; cdr3_nt: TGTGCCAGCAGCTCCGGACAGGGCAGAGGCGACGAGCAGTACTTC
v_call: TRBV7-2; d_call: .; clone_size: .; j_call: TRBJ2-7; cdr3_aa: CASSLGGNAYEQYF; cdr3_nt: TGTGCCAGCAGCTTAGGCGGAAATGCCTACGAGCAGTACTTC
v_call: TRBV4-1; d_call: TRBD1; clone_size: .; j_call: TRBJ2-7; cdr3_aa: CASSRVGTAYDLEQYF; cdr3_nt: TGCGCCAGCAGCCGCGTTGGGACAGCCTATGATCTCGAGCAGTACTTC
v_call: TRBV5-1; d_call: .; clone_size: many; j_call: TRBJ2-1; cdr3_aa: CASSPGTPAGNEQFF; cdr3_nt: TGCGCCAGCAGCCCCGGGACTCCCGCGGGGAATGAGCAGTTCTTC
v_call: TRBV19; d_call: .; clone_size: few; j_call: TRBJ2-5; cdr3_aa: CASSKGTEETQYF; cdr3_nt: TGTGCCAGTAGTAAAGGGACGGAAGAGACCCAGTACTTC
v_call: TRBV20-1; d_call: .; clone_size: many; j_call: TRBJ2-1; cdr3_aa: CSARDGGGGYNEQFF; cdr3_nt: TGCAGTGCTAGAGATGGCGGGGGCGGGTACAATGAGCAGTTCTTC
v_call: TRBV20-1; d_call: TRBD2; clone_size: .; j_call: TRBJ2-3; cdr3_aa: CSARKGTSGGSSTDTQYF; cdr3_nt: TGCAGTGCTAGAAAGGGGACTAGCGGGGGATCGAGCACAGATACGCAGTATTTT
v_call: TRBV5-1; d_call: TRBD2; clone_size: .; j_call: TRBJ2-1; cdr3_aa: CASSSLSGTNEQFF; cdr3_nt: TGCGCCAGCAGCTCACTTAGCGGGACCAATGAGCAGTTCTTC
v_call: TRBV7-2; d_call: TRBD1; clone_size: few; j_call: TRBJ1-1; cdr3_aa: CASSSTPPGTGNTEAFF; cdr3_nt: TGTGCCAGCAGCTCCACCCCTCCAGGGACAGGGAACACTGAAGCTTTCTTT
v_call: TRBV10-3; d_call: TRBD2; clone_size: .; j_call: TRBJ2-5; cdr3_aa: CAASGTRGETQYF; cdr3_nt: TGTGCCGCTTCCGGGACTAGAGGCGAGACCCAGTACTTC
v_call: TRBV20-1; d_call: TRBD1; clone_size: .; j_call: TRBJ2-1; cdr3_aa: CSAVTGWGEQFF; cdr3_nt: TGCAGTGCTGTGACAGGGTGGGGGGAGCAGTTCTTC
v_call: TRBV3-1; d_call: .; clone_size: .; j_call: TRBJ2-3; cdr3_aa: CASSQTQGGDTQYF; cdr3_nt: TGTGCCAGCAGCCAAACTCAAGGGGGAGATACGCAGTATTTT
v_call: TRBV20-1; d_call: .; clone_size: many; j_call: TRBJ2-7; cdr3_aa: CSARGDGPYEQYF; cdr3_nt: TGCAGTGCTAGAGGAGACGGACCCTACGAGCAGTACTTC
v_call: TRBV5-1; d_call: TRBD1; clone_size: .; j_call: TRBJ1-1; cdr3_aa: CASSPRTGDYNTEAFF; cdr3_nt: TGCGCCAGCAGCCCCCGGACAGGGGATTATAACACTGAAGCTTTCTTT
v_call: TRBV11-3; d_call: .; clone_size: .; j_call: TRBJ2-1; cdr3_aa: CASSPTGRENEQFF; cdr3_nt: TGTGCCAGCAGCCCGACAGGGAGGGAGAATGAGCAGTTCTTC
v_call: TRBV28; d_call: .; clone_size: few; j_call: TRBJ1-6; cdr3_aa: CASSLPGRAAASSPLHF; cdr3_nt: TGTGCCAGCAGTTTACCCGGACGGGCGGCCGCGTCTTCACCCCTCCACTTT
v_call: TRBV5-1; d_call: TRBD2; clone_size: .; j_call: TRBJ2-3; cdr3_aa: CASSPSSGGTSTDTQYF; cdr3_nt: TGCGCCAGCAGCCCATCTAGCGGGGGCACTAGCACAGATACGCAGTATTTT
v_call: TRBV10-3; d_call: TRBD2; clone_size: .; j_call: TRBJ2-5; cdr3_aa: CAISGGLAGPEGQYF; cdr3_nt: TGTGCCATCAGTGGGGGACTAGCGGGGCCAGAGGGCCAGTACTTC
v_call: TRBV5-1; d_call: .; clone_size: many; j_call: TRBJ1-6; cdr3_aa: CASSLDGDSTPLHF; cdr3_nt: TGCGCCAGCAGCTTGGACGGGGATTCCACCCCCCTCCACTTT
v_call: TRBV5-1; d_call: .; clone_size: .; j_call: TRBJ2-7; cdr3_aa: CASSPGTDGYEQYF; cdr3_nt: TGCGCCAGCAGCCCCGGGACCGACGGCTACGAGCAGTACTTC
v_call: TRBV7-6; d_call: TRBD2; clone_size: .; j_call: TRBJ2-1; cdr3_aa: CASSTLAGGPRNEQFF; cdr3_nt: TGTGCCAGCAGCACCTTAGCGGGAGGGCCAAGGAATGAGCAGTTCTTC
v_call: TRBV28; d_call: TRBD1; clone_size: .; j_call: TRBJ2-7; cdr3_aa: CASSLRNRGYEQYF; cdr3_nt: TGTGCCAGCAGTTTACGGAACAGGGGCTACGAGCAGTACTTC
v_call: TRBV5-5; d_call: .; clone_size: .; j_call: TRBJ1-3; cdr3_aa: CASSPYTDGGNTIYF; cdr3_nt: TGTGCCAGCAGCCCCTACACCGACGGAGGAAACACCATATATTTT
v_call: TRBV11-2; d_call: TRBD2; clone_size: .; j_call: TRBJ2-3; cdr3_aa: CASSPYPTSAGGTDTQYF; cdr3_nt: TGTGCCAGCAGCCCATACCCCACTAGCGCGGGAGGGACAGATACGCAGTATTTT
v_call: TRBV6-5; d_call: .; clone_size: .; j_call: TRBJ1-5; cdr3_aa: CASSSGWSNQPQHF; cdr3_nt: TGTGCCAGCAGTTCCGGGTGGAGCAATCAGCCCCAGCATTTT
v_call: TRBV2; d_call: .; clone_size: .; j_call: TRBJ1-5; cdr3_aa: CASSGGHINQPQHF; cdr3_nt: TGTGCCAGCAGTGGAGGGCATATCAATCAGCCCCAGCATTTT
v_call: TRBV5-1; d_call: .; clone_size: .; j_call: TRBJ1-1; cdr3_aa: CASSMGPEAFF; cdr3_nt: TGCGCCAGCAGTATGGGGCCTGAAGCTTTCTTT
v_call: TRBV5-1; d_call: TRBD2; clone_size: .; j_call: TRBJ2-5; cdr3_aa: CASSRGLAGGRGETQYF; cdr3_nt: TGCGCCAGCAGCCGGGGACTAGCGGGGGGCCGGGGAGAGACCCAGTACTTC
v_call: TRBV20-1; d_call: TRBD2; clone_size: .; j_call: TRBJ2-7; cdr3_aa: CSARDRLAGGPYEQYF; cdr3_nt: TGCAGTGCTAGAGATAGACTAGCGGGGGGGCCTTACGAGCAGTACTTC
v_call: TRBV11-1; d_call: TRBD2; clone_size: .; j_call: TRBJ2-1; cdr3_aa: CASSLSLGREGNEQFF; cdr3_nt: TGTGCCAGCAGCTTATCCTTAGGCAGGGAGGGAAATGAGCAGTTCTTC
v_call: TRBV18; d_call: TRBD1; clone_size: .; j_call: TRBJ2-5; cdr3_aa: CASSPTGGQETQYF; cdr3_nt: TGTGCCAGCTCACCGACAGGGGGCCAAGAGACCCAGTACTTC
v_call: TRBV4-1; d_call: TRBD2; clone_size: few; j_call: TRBJ2-1; cdr3_aa: CASSPLGERGASLYNEQFF; cdr3_nt: TGCGCCAGCAGCCCTTTGGGGGAGCGGGGGGCCAGCCTCTACAATGAGCAGTTCTTC
v_call: TRBV5-1; d_call: .; clone_size: few; j_call: TRBJ2-7; cdr3_aa: CASSARTDYEQYF; cdr3_nt: TGCGCCAGCAGCGCCAGGACAGACTACGAGCAGTACTTC
v_call: TRBV9; d_call: .; clone_size: few; j_call: TRBJ2-4; cdr3_aa: CASSVGPKIAKNIQYF; cdr3_nt: TGTGCCAGCAGCGTAGGGCCTAAGATAGCCAAAAACATTCAGTACTTC
v_call: TRBV18; d_call: TRBD1; clone_size: .; j_call: TRBJ2-5; cdr3_aa: CASSPDATTGIKGNF; cdr3_nt: TGTGCCAGCTCACCAGACGCCACGACAGGGATCAAAGGGAACTTC
v_call: TRBV12-3/TRBV12-4; d_call: .; clone_size: many; j_call: TRBJ1-3; cdr3_aa: CASSRERRDTIYF; cdr3_nt: TGTGCCAGCAGTCGGGAGAGGAGAGACACCATATATTTT
v_call: TRBV7-9; d_call: .; clone_size: .; j_call: TRBJ1-1; cdr3_aa: CASSFRYPEAFF; cdr3_nt: TGTGCCAGCAGCTTTAGGTATCCTGAAGCTTTCTTT
v_call: TRBV7-9; d_call: .; clone_size: .; j_call: TRBJ2-5; cdr3_aa: CASSFAGNQETQYF; cdr3_nt: TGTGCCAGCAGCTTCGCGGGAAACCAAGAGACCCAGTACTTC
v_call: TRBV19; d_call: .; clone_size: .; j_call: TRBJ2-1; cdr3_aa: CASSIHRAEQFF; cdr3_nt: TGTGCCAGTAGTATCCATAGGGCTGAGCAGTTCTTC
v_call: TRBV5-1; d_call: .; clone_size: many; j_call: TRBJ2-5; cdr3_aa: CASRPGSETQYF; cdr3_nt: TGCGCCAGCAGACCGGGGTCGGAGACCCAGTACTTC
v_call: TRBV7-9; d_call: .; clone_size: few; j_call: TRBJ1-1; cdr3_aa: CASSLEGVSTEAFF; cdr3_nt: TGTGCCAGCAGCTTAGAGGGGGTGAGCACTGAAGCTTTCTTT
v_call: TRBV9; d_call: .; clone_size: many; j_call: TRBJ2-3; cdr3_aa: CASSFRTRAGDTQYF; cdr3_nt: TGTGCCAGCAGCTTCCGGACAAGGGCCGGTGATACGCAGTATTTT
v_call: TRBV9; d_call: .; clone_size: few; j_call: TRBJ2-1; cdr3_aa: CASSAGTPGGEQFF; cdr3_nt: TGTGCCAGCAGCGCCGGGACCCCCGGGGGTGAGCAGTTCTTC
v_call: TRBV27; d_call: .; clone_size: many; j_call: TRBJ1-5; cdr3_aa: CASSSYRSQPQHF; cdr3_nt: TGTGCCAGCAGTTCATACCGTTCTCAGCCCCAGCATTTT
v_call: TRBV21-1; d_call: .; clone_size: .; j_call: TRBJ2-1; cdr3_aa: CASSGGLEPNEQFF; cdr3_nt: TGTGCCAGCAGCGGGGGACTAGAGCCCAATGAGCAGTTCTTC
v_call: TRBV5-1; d_call: TRBD1; clone_size: .; j_call: TRBJ1-1; cdr3_aa: CASSRSTGETEAFF; cdr3_nt: TGCGCCAGCAGCCGATCGACAGGGGAAACTGAAGCTTTCTTT
v_call: TRBV7-9; d_call: .; clone_size: .; j_call: TRBJ2-6; cdr3_aa: CASSENEGANVLTF; cdr3_nt: TGTGCCAGCAGCGAGAATGAAGGGGCCAACGTCCTGACTTTC
v_call: TRBV9; d_call: .; clone_size: .; j_call: TRBJ2-1; cdr3_aa: CASSVDRRYNEQFF; cdr3_nt: TGTGCCAGCAGCGTAGATCGAAGATACAATGAGCAGTTCTTC
v_call: TRBV11-2; d_call: .; clone_size: few; j_call: TRBJ1-1; cdr3_aa: CASSPGRMNTEAFF; cdr3_nt: TGTGCCAGCAGCCCGGGACGGATGAACACTGAAGCTTTCTTT
v_call: TRBV3-1; d_call: TRBD2; clone_size: .; j_call: TRBJ2-7; cdr3_aa: CASSQASGGYEQYF; cdr3_nt: TGTGCCAGCAGCCAAGCTAGCGGGGGCTACGAGCAGTACTTC
v_call: TRBV7-2; d_call: .; clone_size: many; j_call: TRBJ2-1; cdr3_aa: CASSPSHEQFF; cdr3_nt: TGTGCCAGCAGCCCTAGCCATGAGCAGTTCTTC
v_call: TRBV27; d_call: TRBD1; clone_size: few; j_call: TRBJ1-2; cdr3_aa: CASSHRGNYGYTF; cdr3_nt: TGTGCCAGCAGTCACAGGGGGAACTATGGCTACACCTTC